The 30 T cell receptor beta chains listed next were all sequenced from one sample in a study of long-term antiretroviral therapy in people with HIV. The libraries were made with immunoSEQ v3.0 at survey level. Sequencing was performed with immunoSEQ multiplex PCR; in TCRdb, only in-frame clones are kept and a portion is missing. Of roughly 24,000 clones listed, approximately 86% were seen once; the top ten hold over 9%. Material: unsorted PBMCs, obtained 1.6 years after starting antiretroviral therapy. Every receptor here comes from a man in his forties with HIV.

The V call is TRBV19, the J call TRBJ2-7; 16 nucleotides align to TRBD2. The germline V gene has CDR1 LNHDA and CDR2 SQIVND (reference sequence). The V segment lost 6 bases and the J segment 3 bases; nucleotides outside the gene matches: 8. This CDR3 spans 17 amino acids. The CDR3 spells CASSPGTSGRGGYEQYF. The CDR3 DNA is TGTGCCAGTAGCCCCGGGACTAGCGGGAGGGGTGGCTACGAGCAGTACTTC.

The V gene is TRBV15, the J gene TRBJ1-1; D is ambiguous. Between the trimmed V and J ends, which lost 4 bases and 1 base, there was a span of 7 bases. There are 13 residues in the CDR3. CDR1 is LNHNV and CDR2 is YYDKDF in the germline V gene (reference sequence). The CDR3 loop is CATSTDKNTEAFF. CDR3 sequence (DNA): TGTGCCACCAGCACAGACAAGAACACTGAAGCTTTCTTT. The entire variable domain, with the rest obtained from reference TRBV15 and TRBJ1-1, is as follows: DAMVIQNPRYQVTQFGKPVTLSCSQTLNHNVMYWYQQKSSQAPKLLFHYYDKDFNNEADTPDNFQSRRPNTSFCFLDIRSPGLGDTAMYLCATSTDKNTEAFFGQGTRLTVV.

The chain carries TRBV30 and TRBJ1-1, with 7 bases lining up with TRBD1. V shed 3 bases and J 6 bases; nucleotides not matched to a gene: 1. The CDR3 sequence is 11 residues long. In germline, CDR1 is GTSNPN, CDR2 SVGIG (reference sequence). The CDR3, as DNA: TGTGCCTGGAGCGGGACAGCTGAAGCTTTCTTT. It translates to CAWSGTAEAFF.

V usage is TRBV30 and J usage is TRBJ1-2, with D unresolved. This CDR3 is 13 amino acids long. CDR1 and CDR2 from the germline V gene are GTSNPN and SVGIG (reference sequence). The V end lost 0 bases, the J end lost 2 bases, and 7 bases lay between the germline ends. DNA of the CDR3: TGTGCCTGGAGTGTAGTCGAAAACTATGGCTACACCTTC. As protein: CAWSVVENYGYTF.

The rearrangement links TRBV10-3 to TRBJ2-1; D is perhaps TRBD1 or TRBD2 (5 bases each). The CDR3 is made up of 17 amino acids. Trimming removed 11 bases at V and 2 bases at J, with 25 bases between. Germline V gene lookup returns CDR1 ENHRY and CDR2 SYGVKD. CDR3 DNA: TGTGCCCCGCCTGCCCGCCGGGACCCAATTGCCTACAATGAGCAGTTCTTC. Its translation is CAPPARRDPIAYNEQFF.

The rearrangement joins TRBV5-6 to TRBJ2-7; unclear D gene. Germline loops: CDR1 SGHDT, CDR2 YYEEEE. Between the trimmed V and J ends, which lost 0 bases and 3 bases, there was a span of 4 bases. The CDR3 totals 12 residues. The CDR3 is CASSLGDYEQYF. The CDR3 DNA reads TGTGCCAGCAGCTTGGGTGACTACGAGCAGTACTTC. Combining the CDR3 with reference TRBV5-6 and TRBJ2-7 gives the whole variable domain DAGVTQSPTHLIKTRGQQVTLRCSPKSGHDTVSWYQQALGQGPQFIFQYYEEEERQRGNFPDRFSGHQFPNYSSELNVNALLLGDSALYLCASSLGDYEQYFGPGTRLTVT.

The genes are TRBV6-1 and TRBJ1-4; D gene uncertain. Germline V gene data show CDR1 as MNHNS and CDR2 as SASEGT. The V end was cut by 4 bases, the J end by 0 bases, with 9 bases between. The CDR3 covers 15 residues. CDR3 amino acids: CASSVTPATNEKLFF. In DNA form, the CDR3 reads TGTGCCAGCAGTGTTACGCCAGCAACTAATGAAAAACTGTTTTTT.

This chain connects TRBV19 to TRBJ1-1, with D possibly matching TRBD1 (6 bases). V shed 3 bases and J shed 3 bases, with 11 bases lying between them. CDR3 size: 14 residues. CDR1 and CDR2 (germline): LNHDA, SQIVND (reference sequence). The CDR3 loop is CASSIPGAYTEAFF. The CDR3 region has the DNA TGTGCCAGTAGTATCCCAGGGGCTTACACTGAAGCTTTCTTT.

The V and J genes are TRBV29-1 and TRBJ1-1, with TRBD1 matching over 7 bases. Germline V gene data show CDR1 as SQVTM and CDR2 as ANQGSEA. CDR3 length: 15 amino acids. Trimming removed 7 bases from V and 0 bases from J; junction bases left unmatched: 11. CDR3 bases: TGCAGCGGCGTCGGCCGGACAGGCTTGAACACTGAAGCTTTCTTT. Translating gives CSGVGRTGLNTEAFF.

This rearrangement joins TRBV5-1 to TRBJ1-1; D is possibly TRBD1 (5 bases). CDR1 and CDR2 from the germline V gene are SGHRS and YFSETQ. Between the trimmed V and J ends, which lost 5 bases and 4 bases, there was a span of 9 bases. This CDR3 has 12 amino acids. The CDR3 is CASSYGGTEAFF. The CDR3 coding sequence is TGCGCCAGCAGTTATGGGGGCACTGAAGCTTTCTTT. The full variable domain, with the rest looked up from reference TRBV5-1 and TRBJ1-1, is KAGVTQTPRYLIKTRGQQVTLSCSPISGHRSVSWYQQTPGQGLQFLFEYFSETQRNKGNFPGRFSGRQFSNSRSEMNVSTLELGDSALYLCASSYGGTEAFFGQGTRLTVV.

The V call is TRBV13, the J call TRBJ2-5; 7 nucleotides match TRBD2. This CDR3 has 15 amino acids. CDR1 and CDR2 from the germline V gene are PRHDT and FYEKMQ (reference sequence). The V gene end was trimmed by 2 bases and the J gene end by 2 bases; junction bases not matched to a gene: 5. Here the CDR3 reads CASSLNPSGQETQYF. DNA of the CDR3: TGTGCCAGCAGCTTAAACCCTAGCGGACAAGAGACCCAGTACTTC. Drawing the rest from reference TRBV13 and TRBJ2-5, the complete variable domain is AAGVIQSPRHLIKEKRETATLKCYPIPRHDTVYWYQQGPGQDPQFLISFYEKMQSDKGSIPDRFSAQQFSDYHSELNMSSLELGDSALYFCASSLNPSGQETQYFGPGTRLLVL.

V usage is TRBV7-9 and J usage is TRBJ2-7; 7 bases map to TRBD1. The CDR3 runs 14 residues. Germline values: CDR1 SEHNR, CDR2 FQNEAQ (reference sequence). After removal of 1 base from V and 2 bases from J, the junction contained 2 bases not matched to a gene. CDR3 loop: CASSLEGQTYEQYF. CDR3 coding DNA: TGTGCCAGCAGCTTAGAGGGACAGACCTACGAGCAGTACTTC.

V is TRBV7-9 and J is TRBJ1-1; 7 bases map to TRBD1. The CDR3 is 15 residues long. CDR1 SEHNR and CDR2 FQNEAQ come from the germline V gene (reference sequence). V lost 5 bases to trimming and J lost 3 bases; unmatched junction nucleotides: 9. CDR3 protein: CASSARQGSDTEAFF. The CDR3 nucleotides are TGTGCCAGCAGCGCCCGACAGGGATCCGACACTGAAGCTTTCTTT.

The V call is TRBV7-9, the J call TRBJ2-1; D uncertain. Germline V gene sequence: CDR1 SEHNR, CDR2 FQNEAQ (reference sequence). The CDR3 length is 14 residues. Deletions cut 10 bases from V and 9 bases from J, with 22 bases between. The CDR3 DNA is TGTGCCAACTCACGTGCCAGCGACCTAAGTGAGCAGTTCTTC. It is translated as CANSRASDLSEQFF.

DNA of the CDR3: TGTGCCAGCAGACTAGCGGGCCATGCGGGAGAGACCCAGTACTTC. Protein product: CASRLAGHAGETQYF. The J gene is TRBJ2-5, the V gene TRBV11-2; 9 bases map to TRBD2. The CDR3 is 15 residues long. The ends lost 6 bases at V and 4 bases at J; junction bases unmatched: 9. The germline gives CDR1 SGHAT, CDR2 FQNNGV.

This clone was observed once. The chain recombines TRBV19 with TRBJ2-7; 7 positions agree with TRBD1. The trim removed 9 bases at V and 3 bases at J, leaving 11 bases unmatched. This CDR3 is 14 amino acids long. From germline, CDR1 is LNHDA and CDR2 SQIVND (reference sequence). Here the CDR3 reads CASQPTGANYEQYF. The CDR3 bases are TGTGCCAGCCAGCCCACAGGGGCTAACTACGAGCAGTACTTC.

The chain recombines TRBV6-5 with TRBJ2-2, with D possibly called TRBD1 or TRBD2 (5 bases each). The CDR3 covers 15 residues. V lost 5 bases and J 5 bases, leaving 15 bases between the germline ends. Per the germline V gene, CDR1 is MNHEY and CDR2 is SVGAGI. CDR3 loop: CASSGFRGGTGELFF. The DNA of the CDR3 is TGTGCCAGCAGTGGTTTTCGGGGCGGGACCGGGGAGCTGTTTTTT.

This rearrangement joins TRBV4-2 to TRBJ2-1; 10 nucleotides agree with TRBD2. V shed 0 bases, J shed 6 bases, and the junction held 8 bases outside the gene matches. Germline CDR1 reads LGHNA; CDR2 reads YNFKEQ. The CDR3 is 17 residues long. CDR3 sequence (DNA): TGTGCCAGCAGCCAAGAATTCCAGCGGGAGGGCCTCAATGAGCAGTTCTTC. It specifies CASSQEFQREGLNEQFF.

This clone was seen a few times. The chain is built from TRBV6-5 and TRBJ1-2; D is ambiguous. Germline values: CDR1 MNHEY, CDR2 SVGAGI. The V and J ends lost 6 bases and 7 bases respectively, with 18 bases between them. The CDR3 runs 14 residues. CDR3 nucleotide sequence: TGTGCCAGCAGCCCCGGCGACCGACTGTTTGGCTACACCTTC. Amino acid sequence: CASSPGDRLFGYTF.

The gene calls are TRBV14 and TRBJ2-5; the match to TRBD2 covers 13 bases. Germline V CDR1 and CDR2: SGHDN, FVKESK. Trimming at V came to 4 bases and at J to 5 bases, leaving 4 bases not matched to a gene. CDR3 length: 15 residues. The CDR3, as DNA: TGTGCCAGCAGCCGACTAGCGGGAGGAAGCGAGACCCAGTACTTC. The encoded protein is CASSRLAGGSETQYF.

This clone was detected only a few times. The CDR3 DNA reads TGCGCCAGCAGCCTAGGGAGGGGACCTGGCTGGGAGCAGTACTTC. This codes for CASSLGRGPGWEQYF. This chain connects TRBV4-1 to TRBJ2-7; 7 nucleotides match TRBD2. With V trimmed by 4 bases and J by 7 bases, 13 bases remained unmatched. This CDR3 is 15 amino acids long. Germline lookup yields CDR1 MGHRA and CDR2 YSYEKL.

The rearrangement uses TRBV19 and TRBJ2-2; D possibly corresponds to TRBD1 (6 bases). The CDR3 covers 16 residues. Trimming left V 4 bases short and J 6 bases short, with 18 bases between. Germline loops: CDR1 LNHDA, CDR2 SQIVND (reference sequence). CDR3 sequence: CASSRPTGPGAGELFF. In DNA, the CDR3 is TGTGCCAGTAGTAGGCCCACAGGGCCCGGGGCCGGGGAGCTGTTTTTT.

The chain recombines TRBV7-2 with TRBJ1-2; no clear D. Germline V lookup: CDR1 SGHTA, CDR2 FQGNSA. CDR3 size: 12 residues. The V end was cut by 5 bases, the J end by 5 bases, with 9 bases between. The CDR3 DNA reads TGTGCCAGCAGCCCCGAGCCGTATGGCTACACCTTC. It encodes CASSPEPYGYTF.

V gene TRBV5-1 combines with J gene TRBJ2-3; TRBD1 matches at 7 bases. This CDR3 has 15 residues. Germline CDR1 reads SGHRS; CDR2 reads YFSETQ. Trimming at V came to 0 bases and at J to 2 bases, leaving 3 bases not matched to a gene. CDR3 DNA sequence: TGCGCCAGCAGCTTGGCCGGGACAGTCACAGATACGCAGTATTTT. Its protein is CASSLAGTVTDTQYF. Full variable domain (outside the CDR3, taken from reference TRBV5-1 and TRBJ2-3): KAGVTQTPRYLIKTRGQQVTLSCSPISGHRSVSWYQQTPGQGLQFLFEYFSETQRNKGNFPGRFSGRQFSNSRSEMNVSTLELGDSALYLCASSLAGTVTDTQYFGPGTRLTVL.

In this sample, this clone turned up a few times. The CDR3 nucleotides are TGTGCCAGCTCACCAAGCTTCTCGGAGCCCCAGCATTTT. It encodes CASSPSFSEPQHF. V usage is TRBV18 and J usage is TRBJ1-5; D is ambiguous. CDR3 size: 13 residues. Per germline, CDR1 KGHSH and CDR2 LQKENI. The V end was cut by 2 bases, the J end by 8 bases, with 10 bases between.

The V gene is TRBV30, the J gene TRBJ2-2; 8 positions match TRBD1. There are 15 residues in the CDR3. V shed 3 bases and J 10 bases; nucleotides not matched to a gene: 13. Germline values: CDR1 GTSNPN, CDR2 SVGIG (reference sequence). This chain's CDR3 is CAWSVQDREVEELFF. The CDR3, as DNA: TGTGCCTGGAGCGTCCAGGACAGGGAGGTAGAGGAGCTGTTTTTT.

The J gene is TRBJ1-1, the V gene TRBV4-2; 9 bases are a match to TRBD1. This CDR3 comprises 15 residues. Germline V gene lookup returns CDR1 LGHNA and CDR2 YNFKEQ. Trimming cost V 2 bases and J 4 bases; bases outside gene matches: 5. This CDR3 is CASSQLQGASTEAFF. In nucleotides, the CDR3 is TGTGCCAGCAGCCAATTACAGGGGGCTAGCACTGAAGCTTTCTTT.

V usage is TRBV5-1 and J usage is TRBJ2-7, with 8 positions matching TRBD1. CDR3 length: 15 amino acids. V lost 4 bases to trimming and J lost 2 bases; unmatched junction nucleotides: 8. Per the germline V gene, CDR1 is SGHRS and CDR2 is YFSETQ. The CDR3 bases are TGCGCCAGCAGCATTACCGGGACAGGAGCCTACGAGCAGTACTTC. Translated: CASSITGTGAYEQYF.

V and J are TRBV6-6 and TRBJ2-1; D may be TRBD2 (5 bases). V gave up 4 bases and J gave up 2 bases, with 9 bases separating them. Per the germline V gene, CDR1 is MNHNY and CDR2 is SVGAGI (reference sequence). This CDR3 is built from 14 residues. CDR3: CASSSEAAYNEQFF. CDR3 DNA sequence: TGTGCCAGCAGTTCGGAAGCGGCCTACAATGAGCAGTTCTTC.

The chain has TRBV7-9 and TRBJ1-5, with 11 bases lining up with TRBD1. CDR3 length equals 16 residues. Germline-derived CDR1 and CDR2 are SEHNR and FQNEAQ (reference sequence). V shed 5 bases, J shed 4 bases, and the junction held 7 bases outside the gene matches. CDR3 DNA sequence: TGTGCCAGCAGCAGGGGGGACAGGGGGATTAATCAGCCCCAGCATTTT. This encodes CASSRGDRGINQPQHF.